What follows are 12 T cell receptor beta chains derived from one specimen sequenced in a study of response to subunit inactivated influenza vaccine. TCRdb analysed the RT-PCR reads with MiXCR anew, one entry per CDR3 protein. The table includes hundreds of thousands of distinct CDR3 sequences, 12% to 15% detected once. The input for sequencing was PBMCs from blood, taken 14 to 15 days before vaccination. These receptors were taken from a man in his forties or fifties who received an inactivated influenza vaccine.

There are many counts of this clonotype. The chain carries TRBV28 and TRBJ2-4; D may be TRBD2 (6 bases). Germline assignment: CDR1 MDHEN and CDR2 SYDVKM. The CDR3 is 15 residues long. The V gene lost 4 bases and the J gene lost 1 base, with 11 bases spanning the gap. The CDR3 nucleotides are TGTGCCAGCAGTTCGGCCAGCGGGGCCAAAAACATTCAGTACTTC. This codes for CASSSASGAKNIQYF.

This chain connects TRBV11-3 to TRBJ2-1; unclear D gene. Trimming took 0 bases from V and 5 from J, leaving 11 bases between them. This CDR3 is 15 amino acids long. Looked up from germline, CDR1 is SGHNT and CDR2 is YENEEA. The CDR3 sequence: CASSLDGLNNNEQFF. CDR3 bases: TGTGCCAGCAGCTTAGATGGGCTCAACAACAATGAGCAGTTCTTC.

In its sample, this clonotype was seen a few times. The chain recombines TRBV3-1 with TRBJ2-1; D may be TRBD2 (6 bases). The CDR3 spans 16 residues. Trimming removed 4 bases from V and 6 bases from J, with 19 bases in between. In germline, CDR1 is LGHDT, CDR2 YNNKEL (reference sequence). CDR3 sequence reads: CASSPQPGLALNEQFF. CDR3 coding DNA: TGTGCCAGCAGCCCCCAACCGGGACTGGCCCTCAATGAGCAGTTCTTC.

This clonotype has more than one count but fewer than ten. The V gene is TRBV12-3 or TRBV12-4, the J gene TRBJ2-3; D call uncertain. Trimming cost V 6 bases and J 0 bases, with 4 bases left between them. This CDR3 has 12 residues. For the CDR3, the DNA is TGTGCCAGCAGGGTGAGCACAGATACGCAGTATTTT. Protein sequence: CASRVSTDTQYF.

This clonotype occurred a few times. CDR3: CASSDWTGEYQETQYF. The CDR3 region has the DNA TGTGCCAGCAGCGATTGGACGGGCGAGTACCAAGAGACCCAGTACTTC. The V call is TRBV5-6, the J call TRBJ2-5; no definite D call. V was cut by 4 bases and J by 0 bases, with 16 bases left in between. Germline CDR1 and CDR2: SGHDT and YYEEEE. CDR3 size: 16 residues.

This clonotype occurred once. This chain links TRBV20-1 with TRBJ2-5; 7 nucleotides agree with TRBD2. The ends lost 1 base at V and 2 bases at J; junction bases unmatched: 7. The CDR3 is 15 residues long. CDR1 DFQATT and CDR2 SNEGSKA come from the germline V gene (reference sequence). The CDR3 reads CSARGLTSAQETQYF. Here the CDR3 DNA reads TGCAGTGCTAGAGGTCTAACTAGCGCGCAAGAGACCCAGTACTTC.

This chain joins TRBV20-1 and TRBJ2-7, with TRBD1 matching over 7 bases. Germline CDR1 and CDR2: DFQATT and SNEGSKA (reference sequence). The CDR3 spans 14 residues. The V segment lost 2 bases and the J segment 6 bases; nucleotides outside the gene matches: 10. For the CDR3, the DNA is TGCAGTGCTAGACTAGACAGGGTCTCGTCCGAGCAGTACTTC. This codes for CSARLDRVSSEQYF.

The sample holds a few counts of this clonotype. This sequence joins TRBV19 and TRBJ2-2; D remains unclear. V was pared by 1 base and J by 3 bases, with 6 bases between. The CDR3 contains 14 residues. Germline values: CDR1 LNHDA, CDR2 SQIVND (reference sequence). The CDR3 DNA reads TGTGCCAGTAGTATAGGGCGATACACCGGGGAGCTGTTTTTT. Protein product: CASSIGRYTGELFF.

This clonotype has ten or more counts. Here the CDR3 reads CSAPGLLSYEQYF. For the CDR3, the DNA is TGCAGTGCTCCGGGACTCCTCTCCTACGAGCAGTACTTC. The V call is TRBV20-1, the J call TRBJ2-7; D possibly corresponds to TRBD2 (6 bases). The CDR3 loop spans 13 amino acids. Trimming shortened V by 5 bases and J by 0 bases, and 11 bases separated the two germline ends. Germline CDR1 reads DFQATT; CDR2 reads SNEGSKA (reference sequence).

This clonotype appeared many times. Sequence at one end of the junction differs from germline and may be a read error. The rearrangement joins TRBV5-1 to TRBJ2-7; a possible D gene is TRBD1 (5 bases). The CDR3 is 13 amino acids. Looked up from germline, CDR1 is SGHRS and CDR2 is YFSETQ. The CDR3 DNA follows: TGTGCCAGCAGCTTAGACAGTCTCTACGAGCAGTACTTC. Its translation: CASSLDSLYEQYF.

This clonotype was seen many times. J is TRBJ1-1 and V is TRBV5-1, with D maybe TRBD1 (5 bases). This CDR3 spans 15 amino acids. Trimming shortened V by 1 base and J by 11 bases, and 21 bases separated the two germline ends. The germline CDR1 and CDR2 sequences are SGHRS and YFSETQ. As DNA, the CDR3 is TGCGCCAGCAGCTTGTCCGGGACCCCAATAGGGGACGCTTTCTTT. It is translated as CASSLSGTPIGDAFF.

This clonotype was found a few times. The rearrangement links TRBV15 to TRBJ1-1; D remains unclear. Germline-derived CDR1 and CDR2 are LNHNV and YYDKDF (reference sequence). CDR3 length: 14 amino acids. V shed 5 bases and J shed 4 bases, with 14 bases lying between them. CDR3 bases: TGTGCCACCAGCGGGTGGAGAAAGGGCACTGAAGCTTTCTTT. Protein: CATSGWRKGTEAFF.